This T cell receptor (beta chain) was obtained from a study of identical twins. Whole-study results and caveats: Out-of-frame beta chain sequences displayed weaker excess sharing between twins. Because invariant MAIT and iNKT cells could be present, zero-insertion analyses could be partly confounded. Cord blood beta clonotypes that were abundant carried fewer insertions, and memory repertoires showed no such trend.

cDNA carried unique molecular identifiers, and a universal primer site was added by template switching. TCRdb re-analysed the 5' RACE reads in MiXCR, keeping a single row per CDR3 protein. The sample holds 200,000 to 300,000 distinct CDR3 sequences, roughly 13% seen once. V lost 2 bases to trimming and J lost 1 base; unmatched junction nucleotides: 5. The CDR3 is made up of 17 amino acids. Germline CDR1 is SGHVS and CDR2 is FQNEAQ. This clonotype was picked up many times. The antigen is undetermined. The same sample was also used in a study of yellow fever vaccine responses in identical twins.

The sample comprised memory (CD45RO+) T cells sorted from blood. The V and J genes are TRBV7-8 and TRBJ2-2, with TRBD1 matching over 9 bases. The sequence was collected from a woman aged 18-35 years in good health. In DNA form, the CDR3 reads TGTGCCAGCAGCTTAATGGGGGGACAGGGGAACACCGGGGAGCTGTTTTTT. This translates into CASSLMGGQGNTGELFF.